This T cell receptor (beta chain) comes out of a study of OX40 agonist ivuxolimab in advanced cancers. Produced via immunoSEQ multiplex PCR; TCRdb's table is partial and in-frame only. The table includes about 90,000 clones, roughly 85% detected once. On this clone: The antigen remains unidentified.

The V and J ends lost 5 bases and 3 bases respectively, with 8 bases between them. The CDR3 runs 12 residues. Per germline, CDR1 SGHVS and CDR2 FNYEAQ. Study results and limitations: Undetermined was the antigen specificity of the expanded peripheral T cells.

Exclusion applied to patients with autoimmune disease history or systemic immunosuppression. This specimen consisted of CD4+ or CD8+ T cells sorted from blood, obtained in a trial of the OX40 agonist ivuxolimab. The clonotype comes from an adult with an advanced solid tumor such as melanoma, head and neck, liver or kidney cancer. The chain links TRBV7-6 to TRBJ2-7; D is unclear. CDR3 region: CASSPDNYEQYF. CDR3 coding DNA: TGTGCCAGCAGCCCCGACAACTACGAGCAGTACTTC.